The clone carrying this T cell receptor beta chain was observed a handful of times. Trimming removed 3 bases from V and 2 bases from J, with 5 bases in between. The CDR3 sequence is 12 residues long. CDR1 MDHEN and CDR2 SYDVKM come from the germline V gene. This entry is derived from a study of blood T cell repertoires in COVID-19. About the study: The cDNA or gDNA used as material had been derived from T cells, B-cell-depleted T cells, or PBMCs.

Authors' methods: Estimation of nucleated cell counts relied on the amplification of reference gene primers. Profiled with immunoSEQ multiplex PCR; TCRdb holds only in-frame clones, not every one. Clone size and V and J calls were adopted from that table, with D and trimming inferred from the DNA. The sample comprises 150,000 to 200,000 clones, approximately 84% of which are singletons, and 2.5% to 3% rests with the top ten. Those enrolled in Seattle joined during active infection and were followed longitudinally afterward. The chain combines TRBV28 with TRBJ2-7; unclear D gene. The TCR sequence derives from a woman aged 80 or over with COVID-19, enrolled during active disease. Sequenced sample: peripheral blood. CDR3 DNA sequence: TGTGCCAGCAGTTTCCCCACCTACGAGCAGTACTTC. It codes for CASSFPTYEQYF.